This T cell receptor beta chain was sequenced for a study of breast tumors, draining lymph nodes, adjacent tissues. Study-level results: Compared with basal-like, luminal-like tumors shared significantly more repertoire with nontumor tissue.

The lymph nodes were axillary draining lymph nodes from breast cancer patients. Germline V gene sequence: CDR1 SNHLY, CDR2 FYNNEI. The CDR3 totals 15 residues. TCRdb called the multiplex PCR reads again in MiXCR, with one record for every CDR3 protein. The sample carries about 200,000 distinct CDR3 sequences, around 35% recorded once. This clonotype was observed once. No antigen is known for it. The sequence was obtained from a female donor with breast cancer. Some clones in this sample may be carry-over from other donors' samples. V usage is TRBV2 and J usage is TRBJ2-3, with a possible D match to TRBD1 (6 bases). The tail of the sequence fits TRBJ1-5 better, so the J call may be wrong. Sequences were obtained from axillary lymph node tissue. The CDR3 DNA sequence: TGTGCCAGCAGTGATCAGGGGAGGGGGGGGCGACCCCAGCATTTT. Protein product: CASSDQGRGGRPQHF.